This T cell receptor beta chain was sequenced during a study of blood T cell repertoires in COVID-19. Study-wide context: The cDNA or gDNA used as material had been derived from T cells, B-cell-depleted T cells, or PBMCs.

This table comes from immunoSEQ multiplex PCR, and its TCRdb copy is limited to in-frame clones, with some not included. Here the sample spans approximately 250,000 clones, around 90% being singletons. Participant reports of clinical history set cohort assignment. Germline V CDR1 and CDR2: SGHNT, YENEEA. The V end was cut by 5 bases, the J end by 0 bases, with 8 bases between. The CDR3 extends over 13 amino acids. This clone was recorded a few times. The source material was PBMCs or T cells enriched from blood (not recorded which). V usage is TRBV11-3 and J usage is TRBJ2-7; no clear D gene. This clonotype was sampled from a man aged 35 to 55 who had been exposed to COVID-19. The CDR3 nucleotides are TGTGCCAGCAGCGTGGCCTCCTCCTACGAGCAGTACTTC. Translation: CASSVASSYEQYF.